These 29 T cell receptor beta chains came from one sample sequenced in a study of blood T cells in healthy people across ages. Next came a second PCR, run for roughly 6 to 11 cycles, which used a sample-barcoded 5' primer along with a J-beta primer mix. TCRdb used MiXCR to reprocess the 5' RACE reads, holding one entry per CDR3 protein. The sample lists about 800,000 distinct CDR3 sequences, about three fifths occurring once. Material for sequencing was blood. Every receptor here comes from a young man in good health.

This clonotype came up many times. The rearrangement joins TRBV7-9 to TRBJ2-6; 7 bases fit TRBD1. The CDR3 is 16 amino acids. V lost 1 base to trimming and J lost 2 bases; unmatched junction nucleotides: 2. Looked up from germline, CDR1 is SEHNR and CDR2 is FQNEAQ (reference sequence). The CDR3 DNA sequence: TGTGCCAGCAGCTTAGGACAGGGTGCTGGGGCCAACGTCCTGACTTTC. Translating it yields CASSLGQGAGANVLTF.

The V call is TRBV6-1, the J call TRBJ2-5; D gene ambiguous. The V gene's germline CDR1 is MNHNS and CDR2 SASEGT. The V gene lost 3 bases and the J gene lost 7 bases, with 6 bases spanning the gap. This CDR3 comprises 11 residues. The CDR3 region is CASSESGTQYF. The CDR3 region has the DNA TGTGCCAGCAGTGAGTCGGGGACCCAGTACTTC.

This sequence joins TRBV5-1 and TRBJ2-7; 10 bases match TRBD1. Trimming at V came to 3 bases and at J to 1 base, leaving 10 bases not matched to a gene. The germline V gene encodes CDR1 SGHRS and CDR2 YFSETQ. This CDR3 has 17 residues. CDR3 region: CASSSTTGQGPSYEQYF. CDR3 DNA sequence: TGCGCCAGCAGCTCCACTACGGGACAGGGGCCGTCCTACGAGCAGTACTTC.

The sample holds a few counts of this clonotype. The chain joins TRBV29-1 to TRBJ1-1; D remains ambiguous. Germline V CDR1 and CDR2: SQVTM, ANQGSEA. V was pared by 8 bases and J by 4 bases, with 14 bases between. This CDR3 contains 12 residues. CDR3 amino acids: CSSGLWGTEAFF. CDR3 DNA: TGCAGCTCAGGATTATGGGGCACTGAAGCTTTCTTT.

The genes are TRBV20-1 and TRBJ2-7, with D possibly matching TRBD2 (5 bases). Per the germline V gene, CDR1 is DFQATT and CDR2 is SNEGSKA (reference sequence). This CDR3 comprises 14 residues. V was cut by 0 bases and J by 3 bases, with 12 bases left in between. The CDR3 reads CSARDPSLGYEQYF. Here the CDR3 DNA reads TGCAGTGCTAGAGATCCGTCACTAGGCTACGAGCAGTACTTC.

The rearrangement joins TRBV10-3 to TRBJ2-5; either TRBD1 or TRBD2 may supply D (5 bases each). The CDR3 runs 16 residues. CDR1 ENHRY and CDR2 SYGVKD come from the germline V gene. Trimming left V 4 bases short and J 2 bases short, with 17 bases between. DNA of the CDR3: TGTGCCATCAGTGCCTCCCCCGGGGCGTCGCAAGAGACCCAGTACTTC. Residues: CAISASPGASQETQYF.

The chain's CDR3 is CASSSGWGTYEQYF. The CDR3 nucleotides are TGTGCCAGCAGCTCAGGGTGGGGGACTTACGAGCAGTACTTC. The genes are TRBV7-2 and TRBJ2-4; tentatively, D is TRBD2 (6 bases). The DNA end lines up better with TRBJ2-7; the J call may be wrong. Germline V CDR1 and CDR2: SGHTA, FQGNSA. The CDR3 sequence is 14 residues long.

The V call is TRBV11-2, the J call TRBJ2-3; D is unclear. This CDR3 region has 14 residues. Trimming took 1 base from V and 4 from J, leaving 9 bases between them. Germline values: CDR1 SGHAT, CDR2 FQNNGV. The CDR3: CASSLGAESDTQYF. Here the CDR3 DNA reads TGTGCCAGCAGCTTAGGGGCGGAATCAGATACGCAGTATTTT.

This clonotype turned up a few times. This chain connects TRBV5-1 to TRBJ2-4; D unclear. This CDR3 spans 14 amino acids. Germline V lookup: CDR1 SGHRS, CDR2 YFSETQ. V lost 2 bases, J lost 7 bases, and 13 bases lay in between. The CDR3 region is CASSLGASKNIQYF. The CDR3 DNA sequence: TGCGCCAGCAGCTTAGGTGCTAGTAAGAACATTCAGTACTTC.

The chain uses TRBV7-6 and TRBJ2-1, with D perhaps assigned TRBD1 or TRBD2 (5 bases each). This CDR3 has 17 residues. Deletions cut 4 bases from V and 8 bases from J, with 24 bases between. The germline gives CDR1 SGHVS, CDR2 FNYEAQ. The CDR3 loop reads CASSSFGSGRLSDEQFF. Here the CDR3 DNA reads TGTGCCAGCAGCTCTTTCGGGTCAGGGAGATTGAGCGATGAGCAGTTCTTC.

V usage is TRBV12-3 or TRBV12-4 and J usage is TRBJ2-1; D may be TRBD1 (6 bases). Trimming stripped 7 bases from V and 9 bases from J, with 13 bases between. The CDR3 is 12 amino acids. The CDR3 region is CASTLGGSEQFF. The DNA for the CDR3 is TGTGCCAGCACCCTAGGGGGAAGTGAGCAGTTCTTC.

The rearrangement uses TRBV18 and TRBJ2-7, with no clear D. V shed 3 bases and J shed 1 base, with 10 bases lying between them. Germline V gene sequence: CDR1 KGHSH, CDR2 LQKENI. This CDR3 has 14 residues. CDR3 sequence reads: CASSPDAKSYEQYF. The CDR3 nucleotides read TGTGCCAGCTCACCGGACGCGAAGTCCTACGAGCAGTACTTC.

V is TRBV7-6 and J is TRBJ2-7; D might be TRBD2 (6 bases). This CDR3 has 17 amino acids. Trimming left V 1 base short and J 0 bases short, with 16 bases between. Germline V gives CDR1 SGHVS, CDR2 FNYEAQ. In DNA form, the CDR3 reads TGTGCCAGCAGCTTAGAGGCACGTAGCGGCCTCTCCTACGAGCAGTACTTC. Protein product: CASSLEARSGLSYEQYF.

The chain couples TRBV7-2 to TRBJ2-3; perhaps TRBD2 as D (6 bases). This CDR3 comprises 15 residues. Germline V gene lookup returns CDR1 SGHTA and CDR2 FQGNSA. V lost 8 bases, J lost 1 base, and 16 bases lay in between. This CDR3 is CASAIGGFGTDTQYF. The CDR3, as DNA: TGTGCCAGCGCGATCGGGGGTTTTGGCACAGATACGCAGTATTTT.

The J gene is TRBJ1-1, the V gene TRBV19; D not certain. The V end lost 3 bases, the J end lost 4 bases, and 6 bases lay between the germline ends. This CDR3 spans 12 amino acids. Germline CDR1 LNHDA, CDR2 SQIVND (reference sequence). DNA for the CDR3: TGTGCCAGTAGTATGGCTGTCACTGAAGCTTTCTTT. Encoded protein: CASSMAVTEAFF.

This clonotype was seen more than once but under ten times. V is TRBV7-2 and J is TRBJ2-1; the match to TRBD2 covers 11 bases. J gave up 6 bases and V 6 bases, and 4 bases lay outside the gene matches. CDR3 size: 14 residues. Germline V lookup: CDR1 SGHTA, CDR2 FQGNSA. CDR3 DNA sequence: TGTGCCAGCAGACCCGGGACTAGCGGCAATGAGCAGTTCTTC. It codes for CASRPGTSGNEQFF.

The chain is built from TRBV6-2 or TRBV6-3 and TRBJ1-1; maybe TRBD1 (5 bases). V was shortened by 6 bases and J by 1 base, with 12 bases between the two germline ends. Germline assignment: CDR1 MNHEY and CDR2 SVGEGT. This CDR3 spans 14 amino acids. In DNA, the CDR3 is TGTGCCAGCAGATCCCCGGGACGGAACACTGAAGCTTTCTTT. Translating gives CASRSPGRNTEAFF.

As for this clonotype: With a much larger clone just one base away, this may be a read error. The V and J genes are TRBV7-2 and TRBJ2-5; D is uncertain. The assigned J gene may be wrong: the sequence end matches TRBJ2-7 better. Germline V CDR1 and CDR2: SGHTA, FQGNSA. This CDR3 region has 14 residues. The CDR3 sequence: CASSSRIVGYEQYF. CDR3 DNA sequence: TGTGCCAGCAGCTCAAGGATAGTAGGCTACGAGCAGTACTTC.

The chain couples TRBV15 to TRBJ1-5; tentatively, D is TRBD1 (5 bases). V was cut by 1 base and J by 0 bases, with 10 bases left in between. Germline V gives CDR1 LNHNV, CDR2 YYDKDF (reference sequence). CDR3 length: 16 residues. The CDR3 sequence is CATSRAGGSSNQPQHF. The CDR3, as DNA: TGTGCCACCAGCAGAGCCGGGGGGTCTAGCAATCAGCCCCAGCATTTT.

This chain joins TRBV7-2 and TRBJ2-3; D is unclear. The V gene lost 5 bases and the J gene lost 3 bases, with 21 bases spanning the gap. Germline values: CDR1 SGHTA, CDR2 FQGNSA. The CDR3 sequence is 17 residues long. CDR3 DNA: TGTGCCAGCAGCCCTCGAACGGGCAGGATCGTAACAGATACGCAGTATTTT. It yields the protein CASSPRTGRIVTDTQYF.

CDR3: CSAIKAGAPDGEQFF. Here the CDR3 DNA reads TGCAGCGCCATCAAAGCGGGAGCTCCAGATGGGGAGCAGTTCTTC. The genes are TRBV20-1 and TRBJ2-1, with TRBD2 identical over 8 bases. Germline values: CDR1 DFQATT, CDR2 SNEGSKA (reference sequence). The CDR3 runs 15 residues.

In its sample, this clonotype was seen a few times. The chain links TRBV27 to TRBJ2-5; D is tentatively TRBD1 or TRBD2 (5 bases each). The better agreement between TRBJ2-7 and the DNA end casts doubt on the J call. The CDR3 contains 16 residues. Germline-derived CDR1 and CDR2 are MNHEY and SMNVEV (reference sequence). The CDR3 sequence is CASSFSVGDHSSEQYF. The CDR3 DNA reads TGTGCCAGCAGTTTTAGTGTTGGGGACCATAGTAGCGAGCAGTACTTC.

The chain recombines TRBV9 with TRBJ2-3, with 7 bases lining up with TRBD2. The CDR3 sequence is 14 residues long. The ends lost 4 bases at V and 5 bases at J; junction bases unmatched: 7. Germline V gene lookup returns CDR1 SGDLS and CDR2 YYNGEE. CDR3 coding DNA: TGTGCCAGCAGCCTTCGGTCGGGAGGAGATACGCAGTATTTT. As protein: CASSLRSGGDTQYF.

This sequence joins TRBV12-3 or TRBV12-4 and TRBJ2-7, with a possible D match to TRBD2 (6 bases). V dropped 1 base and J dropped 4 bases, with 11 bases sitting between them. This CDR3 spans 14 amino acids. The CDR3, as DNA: TGTGCCAGCAGTTTAGGGGGAGGTTTTTACGAGCAGTACTTC. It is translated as CASSLGGGFYEQYF.

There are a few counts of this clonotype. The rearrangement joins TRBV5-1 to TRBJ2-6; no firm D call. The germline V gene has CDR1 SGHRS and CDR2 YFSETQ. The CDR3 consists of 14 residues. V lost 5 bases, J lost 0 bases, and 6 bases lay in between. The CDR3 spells CASSAFSGANVLTF. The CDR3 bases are TGCGCCAGCAGTGCCTTCTCTGGGGCCAACGTCCTGACTTTC.

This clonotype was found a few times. CDR3 DNA: TGTGCCAGCAGCCGTAGCTTGAGGGGGGAGACCCAGTACTTC. Its protein is CASSRSLRGETQYF. V gene TRBV7-2 combines with J gene TRBJ2-5; D perhaps matches TRBD1 (6 bases). The germline V gene has CDR1 SGHTA and CDR2 FQGNSA. Trimming cost V 5 bases and J 5 bases, with 15 bases left between them. The CDR3 length is 14 residues. The entire variable domain, with the rest obtained from reference TRBV7-2 and TRBJ2-5, is as follows: GAGVSQSPSNKVTEKGKDVELRCDPISGHTALYWYRQSLGQGLEFLIYFQGNSAPDKSGLPSDRFSAERTGGSVSTLTIQRTQQEDSAVYLCASSRSLRGETQYFGPGTRLLVL.

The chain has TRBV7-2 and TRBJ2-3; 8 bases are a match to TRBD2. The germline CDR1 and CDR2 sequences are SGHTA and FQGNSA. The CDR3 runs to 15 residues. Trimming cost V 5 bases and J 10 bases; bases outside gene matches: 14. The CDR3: CASSGGGPTRYAQYF. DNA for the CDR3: TGTGCCAGCAGCGGCGGGGGGCCCACCAGATACGCGCAGTATTTT.

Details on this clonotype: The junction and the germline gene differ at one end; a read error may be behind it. CDR3: CASTLAGTGVVDTQYF. The CDR3 region has the DNA TGTGCCAGCACCTTAGCCGGGACAGGGGTCGTAGATACGCAGTATTTT. J is TRBJ2-3 and V is TRBV7-2; the match to TRBD1 covers 10 bases. CDR3 length: 16 amino acids. Germline assignment: CDR1 SGHTA and CDR2 FQGNSA.

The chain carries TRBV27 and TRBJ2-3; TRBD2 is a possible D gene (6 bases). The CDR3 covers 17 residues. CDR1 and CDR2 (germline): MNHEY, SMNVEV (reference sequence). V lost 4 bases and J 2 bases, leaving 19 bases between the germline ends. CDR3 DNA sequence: TGTGCCAGCAGTTCATACCGGGTCGGAGGGACCACAGATACGCAGTATTTT. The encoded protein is CASSSYRVGGTTDTQYF.